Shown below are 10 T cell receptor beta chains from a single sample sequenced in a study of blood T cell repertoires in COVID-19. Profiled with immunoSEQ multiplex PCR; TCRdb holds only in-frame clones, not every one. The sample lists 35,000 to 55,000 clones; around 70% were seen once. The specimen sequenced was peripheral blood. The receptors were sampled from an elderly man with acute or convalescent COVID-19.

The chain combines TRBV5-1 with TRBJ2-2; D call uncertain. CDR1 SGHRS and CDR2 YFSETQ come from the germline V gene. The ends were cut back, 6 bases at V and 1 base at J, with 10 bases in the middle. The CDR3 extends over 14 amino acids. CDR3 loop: CASKLGLNTGELFF. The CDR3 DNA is TGCGCCAGCAAACTGGGCTTGAACACCGGGGAGCTGTTTTTT. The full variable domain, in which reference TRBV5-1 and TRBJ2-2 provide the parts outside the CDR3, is KAGVTQTPRYLIKTRGQQVTLSCSPISGHRSVSWYQQTPGQGLQFLFEYFSETQRNKGNFPGRFSGRQFSNSRSEMNVSTLELGDSALYLCASKLGLNTGELFFGEGSRLTVL.

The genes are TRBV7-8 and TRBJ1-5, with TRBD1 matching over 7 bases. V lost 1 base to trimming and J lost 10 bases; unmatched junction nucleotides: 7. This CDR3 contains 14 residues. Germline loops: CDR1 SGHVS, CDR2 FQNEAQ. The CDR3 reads CASSLVSRDSPQHF. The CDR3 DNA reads TGTGCCAGCAGCTTAGTTTCCCGGGACAGTCCCCAGCATTTT.

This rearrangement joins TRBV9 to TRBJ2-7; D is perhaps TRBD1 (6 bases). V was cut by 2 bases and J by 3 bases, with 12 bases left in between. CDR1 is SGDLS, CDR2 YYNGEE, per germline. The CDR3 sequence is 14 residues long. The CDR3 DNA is TGTGCCAGCAGCGTGGCCGGACAGAACTACGAGCAGTACTTC. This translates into CASSVAGQNYEQYF.

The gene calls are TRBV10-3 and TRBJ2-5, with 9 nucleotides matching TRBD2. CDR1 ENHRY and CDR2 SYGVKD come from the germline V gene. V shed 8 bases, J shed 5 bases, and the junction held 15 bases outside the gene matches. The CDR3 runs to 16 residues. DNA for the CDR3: TGTGCCATCGCCTCCAATAGCGGGAGAACTGTGGAGACCCAGTACTTC. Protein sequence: CAIASNSGRTVETQYF.

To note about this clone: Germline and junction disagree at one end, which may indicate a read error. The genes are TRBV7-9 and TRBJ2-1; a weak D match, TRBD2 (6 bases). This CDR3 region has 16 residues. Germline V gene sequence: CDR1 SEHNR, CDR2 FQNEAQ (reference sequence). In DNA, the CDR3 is TGTGCCAGCAGCCAACTAGCCCCGGGGATTGTCAATAAGCAGTTCTTC. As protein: CASSQLAPGIVNKQFF.

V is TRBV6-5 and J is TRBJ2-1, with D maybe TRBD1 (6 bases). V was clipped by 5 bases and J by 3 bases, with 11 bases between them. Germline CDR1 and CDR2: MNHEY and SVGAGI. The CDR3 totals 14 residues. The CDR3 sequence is CASSRTAYYNEQFF. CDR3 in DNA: TGTGCCAGCAGTCGGACAGCTTACTACAATGAGCAGTTCTTC.

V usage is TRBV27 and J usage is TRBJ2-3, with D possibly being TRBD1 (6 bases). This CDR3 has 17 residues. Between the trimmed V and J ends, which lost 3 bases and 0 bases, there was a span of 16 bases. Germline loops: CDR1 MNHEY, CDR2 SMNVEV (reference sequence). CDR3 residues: CASSFYITGLSTDTQYF. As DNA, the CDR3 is TGTGCCAGCAGTTTCTACATCACAGGGCTTAGCACAGATACGCAGTATTTT.

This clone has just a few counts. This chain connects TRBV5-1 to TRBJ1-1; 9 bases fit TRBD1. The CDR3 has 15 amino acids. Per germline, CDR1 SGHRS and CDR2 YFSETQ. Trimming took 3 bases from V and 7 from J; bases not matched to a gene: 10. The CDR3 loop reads CASSSMGQGLNEAFF. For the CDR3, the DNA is TGCGCCAGCAGCTCGATGGGACAGGGATTAAATGAAGCTTTCTTT.

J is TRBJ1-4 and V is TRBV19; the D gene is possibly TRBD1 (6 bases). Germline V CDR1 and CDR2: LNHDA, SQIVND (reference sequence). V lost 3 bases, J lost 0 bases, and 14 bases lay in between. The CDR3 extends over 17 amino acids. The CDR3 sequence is CASSISGTPATNEKLFF. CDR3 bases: TGTGCCAGTAGTATTTCCGGGACACCGGCAACTAATGAAAAACTGTTTTTT.

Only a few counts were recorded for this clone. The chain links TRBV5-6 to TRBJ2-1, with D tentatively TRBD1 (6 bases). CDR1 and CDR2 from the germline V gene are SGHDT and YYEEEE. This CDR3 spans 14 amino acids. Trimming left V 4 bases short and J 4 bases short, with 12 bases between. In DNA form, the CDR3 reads TGTGCCAGCAGCGAGGACAGAAATTACAATGAGCAGTTCTTC. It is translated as CASSEDRNYNEQFF.